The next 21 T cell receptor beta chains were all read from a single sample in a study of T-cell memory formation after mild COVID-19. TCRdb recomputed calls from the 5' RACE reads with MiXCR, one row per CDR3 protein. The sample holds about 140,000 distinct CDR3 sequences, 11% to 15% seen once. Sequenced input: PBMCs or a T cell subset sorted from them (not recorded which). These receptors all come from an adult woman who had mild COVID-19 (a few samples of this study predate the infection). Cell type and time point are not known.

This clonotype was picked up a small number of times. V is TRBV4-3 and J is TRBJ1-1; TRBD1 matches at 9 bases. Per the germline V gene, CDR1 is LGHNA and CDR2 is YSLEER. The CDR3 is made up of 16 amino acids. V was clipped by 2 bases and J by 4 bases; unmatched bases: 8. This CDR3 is CASSQLVGQGITEAFF. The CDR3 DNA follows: TGCGCCAGCAGCCAACTAGTCGGACAGGGGATCACTGAAGCTTTCTTT.

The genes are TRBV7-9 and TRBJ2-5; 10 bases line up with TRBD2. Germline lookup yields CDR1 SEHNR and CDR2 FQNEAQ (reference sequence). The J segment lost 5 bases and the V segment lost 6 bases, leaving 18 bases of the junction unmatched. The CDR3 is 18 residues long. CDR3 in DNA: TGTGCCAGCAGGAGCGGGACTAGCGCTATTCGCCTCGAGGAGACCCAGTACTTC. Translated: CASRSGTSAIRLEETQYF. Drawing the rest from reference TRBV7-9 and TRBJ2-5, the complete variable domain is DTGVSQNPRHKITKRGQNVTFRCDPISEHNRLYWYRQTLGQGPEFLTYFQNEAQLEKSRLLSDRFSAERPKGSFSTLEIQRTEQGDSAMYLCASRSGTSAIRLEETQYFGPGTRLLVL.

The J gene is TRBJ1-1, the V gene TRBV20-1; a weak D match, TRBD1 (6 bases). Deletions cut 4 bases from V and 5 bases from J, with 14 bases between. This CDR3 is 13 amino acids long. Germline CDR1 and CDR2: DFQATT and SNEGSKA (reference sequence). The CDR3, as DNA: TGCAGTGCTATGACAGGTCATGGAACTGAAGCTTTCTTT. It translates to CSAMTGHGTEAFF.

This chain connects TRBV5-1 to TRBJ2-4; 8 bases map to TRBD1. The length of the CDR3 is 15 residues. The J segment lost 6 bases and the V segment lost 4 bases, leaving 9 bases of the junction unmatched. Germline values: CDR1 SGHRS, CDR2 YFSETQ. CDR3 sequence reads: CASSKGQGTLNIQYF. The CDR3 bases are TGCGCCAGCAGCAAAGGACAGGGTACATTAAACATTCAGTACTTC.

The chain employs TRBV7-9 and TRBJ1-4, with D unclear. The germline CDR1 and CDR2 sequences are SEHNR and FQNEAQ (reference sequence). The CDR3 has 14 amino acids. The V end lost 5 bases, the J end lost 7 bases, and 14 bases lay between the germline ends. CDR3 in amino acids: CASSPDTVAEKLFF. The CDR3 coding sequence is TGTGCCAGCAGCCCCGACACGGTGGCTGAAAAACTGTTTTTT.

The CDR3 region has the DNA TGCGCCAGCAGCCAAGATTGGGGGAGACGGTCCTACGAGCAGTACTTC. Translation gives CASSQDWGRRSYEQYF. The V gene is TRBV4-3, the J gene TRBJ2-7, with D perhaps matching TRBD1 or TRBD2 (5 bases each). Trimming left V 0 bases short and J 1 base short, with 13 bases between. The CDR3 covers 16 residues. Germline-derived CDR1 and CDR2 are LGHNA and YSLEER.

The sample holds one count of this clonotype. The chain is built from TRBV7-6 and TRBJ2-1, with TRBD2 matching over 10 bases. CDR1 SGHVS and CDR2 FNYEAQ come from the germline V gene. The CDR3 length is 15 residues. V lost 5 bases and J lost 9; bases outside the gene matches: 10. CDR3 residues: CASSTLGASGGEQFF. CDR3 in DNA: TGTGCCAGCAGCACCCTTGGGGCTAGCGGGGGTGAGCAGTTCTTC.

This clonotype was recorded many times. The CDR3 region has the DNA TGTGCCAGCAGCTTAATCCGCACAGATACGCAGTATTTT. As protein: CASSLIRTDTQYF. This chain joins TRBV7-2 and TRBJ2-3, with D hard to call. Germline V gives CDR1 SGHTA, CDR2 FQGNSA. V lost 2 bases, J lost 1 base, and 4 bases lay in between. The CDR3 sequence is 13 residues long.

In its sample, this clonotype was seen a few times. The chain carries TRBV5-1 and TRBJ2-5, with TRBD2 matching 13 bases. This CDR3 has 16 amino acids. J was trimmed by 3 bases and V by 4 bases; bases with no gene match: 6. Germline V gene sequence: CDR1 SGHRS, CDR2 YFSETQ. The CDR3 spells CASSRGTSGIEETQYF. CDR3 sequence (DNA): TGCGCCAGCAGCCGCGGGACTAGCGGGATAGAAGAGACCCAGTACTTC.

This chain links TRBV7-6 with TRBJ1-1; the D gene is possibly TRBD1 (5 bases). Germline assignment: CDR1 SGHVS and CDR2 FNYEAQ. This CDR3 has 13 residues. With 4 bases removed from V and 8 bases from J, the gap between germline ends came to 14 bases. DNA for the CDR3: TGTGCCAGCAGCTCATCCCGGGGCCCAGAAGCTTTCTTT. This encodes CASSSSRGPEAFF. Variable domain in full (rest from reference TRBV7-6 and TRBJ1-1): GAGVSQSPRYKVTKRGQDVALRCDPISGHVSLYWYRQALGQGPEFLTYFNYEAQQDKSGLPNDRFSAERPEGSISTLTIQRTEQRDSAMYRCASSSSRGPEAFFGQGTRLTVV.

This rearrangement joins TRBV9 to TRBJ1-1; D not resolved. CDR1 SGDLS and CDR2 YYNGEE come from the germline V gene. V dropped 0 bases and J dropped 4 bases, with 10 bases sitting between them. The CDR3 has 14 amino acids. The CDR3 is CASSVGGGPTEAFF. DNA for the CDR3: TGTGCCAGCAGCGTAGGAGGTGGCCCCACTGAAGCTTTCTTT.

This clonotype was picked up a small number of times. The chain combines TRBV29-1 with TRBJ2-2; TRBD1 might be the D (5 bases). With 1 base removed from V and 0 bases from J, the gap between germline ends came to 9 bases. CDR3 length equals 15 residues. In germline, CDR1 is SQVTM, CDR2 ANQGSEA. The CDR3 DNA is TGCAGCGTTGAAGTCTCAGGGACGAACACCGGGGAGCTGTTTTTT. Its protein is CSVEVSGTNTGELFF.

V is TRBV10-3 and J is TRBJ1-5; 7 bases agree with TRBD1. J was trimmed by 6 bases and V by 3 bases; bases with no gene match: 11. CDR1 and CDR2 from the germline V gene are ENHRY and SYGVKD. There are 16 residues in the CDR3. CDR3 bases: TGTGCCATCAGTGAACACACAGGGGTCGCGGGTCAGCCCCAGCATTTT. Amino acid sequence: CAISEHTGVAGQPQHF.

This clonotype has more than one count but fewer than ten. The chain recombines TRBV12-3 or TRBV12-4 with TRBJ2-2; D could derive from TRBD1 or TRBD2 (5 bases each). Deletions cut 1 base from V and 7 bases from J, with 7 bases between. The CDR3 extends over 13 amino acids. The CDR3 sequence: CASSLGGVGELFF. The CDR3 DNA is TGTGCCAGCAGTTTAGGAGGGGTCGGGGAGCTGTTTTTT.

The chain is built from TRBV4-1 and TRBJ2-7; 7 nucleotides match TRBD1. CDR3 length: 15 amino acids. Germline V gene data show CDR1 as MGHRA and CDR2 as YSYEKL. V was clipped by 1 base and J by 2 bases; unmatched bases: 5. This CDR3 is CASSQATGSAYEQYF. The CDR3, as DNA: TGCGCCAGCAGCCAAGCGACAGGGTCTGCCTACGAGCAGTACTTC.

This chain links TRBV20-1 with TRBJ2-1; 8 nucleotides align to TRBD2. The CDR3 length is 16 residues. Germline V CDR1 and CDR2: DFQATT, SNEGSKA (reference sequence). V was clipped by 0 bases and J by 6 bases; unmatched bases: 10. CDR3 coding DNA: TGCAGTGCTAGAGATAACGAGCGGGAGTACAGCAATGAGCAGTTCTTC. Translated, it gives CSARDNEREYSNEQFF.

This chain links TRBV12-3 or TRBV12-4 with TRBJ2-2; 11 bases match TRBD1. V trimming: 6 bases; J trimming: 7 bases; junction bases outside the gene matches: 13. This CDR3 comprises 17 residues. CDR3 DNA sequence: TGTGCCAGCAGACCTCCGCAGGGGACAGGGGGAATCGGGGAGCTGTTTTTT. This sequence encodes CASRPPQGTGGIGELFF.

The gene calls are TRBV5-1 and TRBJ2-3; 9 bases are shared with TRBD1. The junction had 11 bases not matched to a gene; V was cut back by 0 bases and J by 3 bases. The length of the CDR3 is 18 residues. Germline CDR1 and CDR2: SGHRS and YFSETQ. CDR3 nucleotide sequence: TGCGCCAGCAGCTTGGAAGGGACAGGGTTTGGCGGGACAGATACGCAGTATTTT. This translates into CASSLEGTGFGGTDTQYF.

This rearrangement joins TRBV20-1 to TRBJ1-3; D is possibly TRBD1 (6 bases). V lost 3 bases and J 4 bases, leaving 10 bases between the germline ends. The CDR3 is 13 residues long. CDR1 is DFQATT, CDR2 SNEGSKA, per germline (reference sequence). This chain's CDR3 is CSARGTKGNTIYF. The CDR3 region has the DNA TGCAGTGCTAGGGGGACAAAAGGAAACACCATATATTTT.

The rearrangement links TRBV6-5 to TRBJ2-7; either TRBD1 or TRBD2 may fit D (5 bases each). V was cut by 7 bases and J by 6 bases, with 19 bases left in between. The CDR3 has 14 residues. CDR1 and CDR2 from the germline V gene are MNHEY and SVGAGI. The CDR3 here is CASNPGPYISEQYF. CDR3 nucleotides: TGTGCCAGCAATCCGGGACCCTACATTTCCGAGCAGTACTTC.

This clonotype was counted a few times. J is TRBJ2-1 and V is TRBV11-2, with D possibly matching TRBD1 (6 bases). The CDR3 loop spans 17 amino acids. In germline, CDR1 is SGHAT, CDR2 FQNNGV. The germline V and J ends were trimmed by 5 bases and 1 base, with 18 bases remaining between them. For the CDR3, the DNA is TGTGCCAGCAGCCAGGATGGGTGGGACACATCCTACAATGAGCAGTTCTTC. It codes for CASSQDGWDTSYNEQFF.